These T cell receptor beta chains were read from a single sample in a study of a mutant IDH1 vaccine in newly diagnosed glioma. The antigens for these receptors are not known. Libraries were prepared by immunoSEQ multiplex PCR; TCRdb keeps only in-frame clonotypes and omits some of them. This sample has tens of thousands of clones, with about 79% found just once. Material: PBMCs, obtained from a glioma patient whose treatment included an IDH1 peptide vaccine. Source of these receptors: a man aged 45-65 years with glioma. The CDR3 runs from the conserved cysteine through the conserved F or W. D genes are given only for firm matches. Not all rows give a size; the values are once, few, many and, for expanded clones, a class.

>few|14|TRBJ1-2|TRBV5-1|TRBD1
CASSLGTGDYGYTF
TGCGCCAGCAGCTTGGGAACAGGGGACTATGGCTACACCTTC
>.|14|TRBJ2-2|TRBV9|.
CASSVVAGAGELFF
TGTGCCAGCAGCGTAGTGGCCGGCGCCGGGGAGCTGTTTTTT
>once|14|TRBJ2-7|TRBV29-1|.
CSVLGTAGGGEQYF
TGCAGCGTCCTGGGAACGGCAGGGGGGGGAGAGCAGTACTTC
>.|14|TRBJ1-2|TRBV28|.
CASSLGASNYGYTF
TGTGCCAGCAGTTTAGGCGCATCTAACTATGGCTACACCTTC
>.|13|TRBJ1-2|TRBV6-5|.
CASSYSALYGYTF
TGTGCCAGCAGTTACTCAGCTTTGTATGGCTACACCTTC
>once|14|TRBJ1-5|TRBV2|.
CASSGDSRISPQHF
TGTGCCAGCAGTGGGGACTCTAGAATAAGCCCCCAGCATTTT
>.|15|TRBJ2-3|TRBV5-6|.
CASSFNYQGPYTQYF
TGTGCCAGCAGTTTCAATTACCAGGGCCCTTATACGCAGTATTTT
>.|15|TRBJ2-1|TRBV10-3|.
CATGARDIRYNEQFF
TGTGCCACCGGGGCAAGGGACATCAGATACAATGAGCAGTTCTTC
>.|13|TRBJ2-7|TRBV4-3|.
CASSQGAGVEQYF
TGCGCCAGCAGCCAGGGGGCGGGGGTCGAGCAGTACTTC
>.|14|TRBJ1-1|TRBV11-2|.
CASSGQIESTEAFF
TGTGCCAGCAGCGGACAAATTGAAAGTACTGAAGCTTTCTTT
>.|13|TRBJ1-2|TRBV2|.
CASSSTGSYGYTF
TGTGCCAGCAGCTCCACAGGGTCCTATGGCTACACCTTC
>.|16|TRBJ2-3|TRBV9|.
CASSVLGDVGTDTQYF
TGTGCCAGCAGCGTTTTAGGGGATGTGGGCACAGATACGCAGTATTTT
>few|12|TRBJ2-1|TRBV5-1|.
CASSFSDNEQFF
TGCGCCAGCAGCTTCAGCGACAATGAGCAGTTCTTC
>.|13|TRBJ1-1|TRBV11-3|.
CASSLVTTSEAFF
TGTGCCAGCAGCTTAGTAACGACCTCAGAAGCTTTCTTT
>.|14|TRBJ2-1|TRBV7-2|.
CASSVRDQYNEQFF
TGTGCCAGCAGCGTTAGGGACCAATACAATGAGCAGTTCTTC
>many|16|TRBJ2-2|TRBV5-4|.
CASSVGHVTLTGELFF
TGTGCCAGCAGCGTAGGACACGTAACTCTCACCGGGGAGCTGTTTTTT
>.|14|TRBJ2-1|TRBV7-6|.
CASSSRFGYNEQFF
TGTGCCAGCAGCTCCCGGTTTGGGTACAATGAGCAGTTCTTC
>many|12|TRBJ1-3|TRBV29-1|.
CSASGSGNTIYF
TGCAGCGCTTCAGGGTCGGGAAACACCATATATTTT
>.|16|TRBJ2-1|TRBV5-1|TRBD2
CASSSASGGAHNEQFF
TGCGCCAGCAGCTCTGCTAGCGGGGGGGCCCATAATGAGCAGTTCTTC
>few|15|TRBJ2-3|TRBV9|.
CASSVRGTSTDTQYF
TGTGCCAGCAGCGTACGGGGGACTAGCACAGATACGCAGTATTTT
>.|13|TRBJ1-2|TRBV18|.
CASSGEQGYGYTF
TGTGCCAGCTCCGGTGAACAAGGCTATGGCTACACCTTC
>.|15|TRBJ2-2|TRBV5-4|TRBD1
CASSLGGQGTGELFF
TGTGCCAGCAGCTTGGGCGGACAGGGGACCGGGGAGCTGTTTTTT
>once|11|TRBJ1-1|TRBV2|.
CASSTGTEAFF
TGTGCCAGCAGTACAGGGACTGAAGCTTTCTTT
>once|14|TRBJ2-7|TRBV27|TRBD1
CASSKDRSSYEQYF
TGTGCCAGCAGTAAGGACAGGAGCTCCTACGAGCAGTACTTC
>.|13|TRBJ1-3|TRBV10-3|.
CATKESSGNTIYF
TGTGCCACCAAGGAGAGCTCTGGAAACACCATATATTTT
>.|11|TRBJ2-6|TRBV11-1|.
CASTQANVLTF
TGTGCCAGCACCCAGGCCAACGTCCTGACTTTC
>.|15|TRBJ1-5|TRBV19|.
CASSTGTGSNQPQHF
TGTGCCAGTAGTACCGGGACGGGTAGCAATCAGCCCCAGCATTTT
>few|14|TRBJ1-5|TRBV19|.
CASSMWGFNQPQHF
TGTGCCAGTAGTATGTGGGGCTTCAATCAGCCCCAGCATTTT
>once|13|TRBJ2-1|TRBV5-6|TRBD1
CASSWGGQGQQFF
TGTGCCAGCAGCTGGGGGGGACAGGGACAGCAGTTCTTC
>.|14|TRBJ2-7|TRBV5-1|.
CASSLKDDAYEQYF
TGCGCCAGCAGCTTAAAGGATGACGCCTACGAGCAGTACTTC
>.|14|TRBJ2-7|TRBV6-5|.
CASSLSDRFYEQYF
TGTGCCAGCAGTCTCTCTGACAGATTCTACGAGCAGTACTTC
>few|12|TRBJ1-5|TRBV7-2|.
CASSFPPAPQHF
TGTGCCAGCAGCTTTCCGCCGGCACCCCAGCATTTT
>.|12|TRBJ1-2|TRBV29-1|TRBD1
CSVRQGNYGYTF
TGCAGCGTTAGACAGGGTAACTATGGCTACACCTTC
>.|14|TRBJ2-7|TRBV28|.
CASSFSAGTYEQYF
TGTGCCAGCAGTTTCTCAGCAGGAACTTACGAGCAGTACTTC
>.|12|TRBJ1-2|TRBV29-1|.
CSAAQGGYGYTF
TGCAGCGCAGCTCAGGGTGGCTATGGCTACACCTTC
>few|15|TRBJ2-3|TRBV5-1|TRBD1
CASSLEGAHSDTQYF
TGCGCCAGCAGCTTGGAGGGGGCGCACTCAGATACGCAGTATTTT
>.|14|TRBJ2-5|TRBV14|.
CASSQRGGLSRRYF
TGTGCCAGCAGCCAAAGAGGCGGGCTATCAAGAAGGTACTTC
>.|13|TRBJ2-3|TRBV6-5|.
CASSFGGPDTQYF
TGTGCCAGCAGTTTTGGGGGCCCAGATACGCAGTATTTT
>.|13|TRBJ2-7|TRBV19|TRBD1
CASSFGTEDEQYF
TGTGCCAGTAGTTTTGGGACAGAGGACGAGCAGTACTTC
>.|14|TRBJ2-2|TRBV29-1|.
CSAQQGGNTGGLFF
TGCAGCGCCCAACAGGGTGGGAACACCGGGGGGCTGTTTTTT
>few|14|TRBJ1-2|TRBV19|.
CASSIGQGLGGYTF
TGTGCCAGTAGTATTGGGCAGGGGTTGGGCGGCTACACCTTC
>.|16|TRBJ1-4|TRBV4-1|TRBD1
CASSPTPGGADEKLFF
TGCGCCAGCAGCCCTACTCCAGGGGGCGCAGATGAAAAACTGTTTTTT
>.|15|TRBJ2-5|TRBV10-2|TRBD2
CASSPGLASGETQYF
TGCGCCAGCAGTCCGGGACTAGCTTCGGGGGAGACCCAGTACTTC
>.|12|TRBJ1-1|TRBV7-9|.
CASSPLSTEAFF
TGTGCCAGCAGCCCCCTAAGCACTGAAGCTTTCTTT
>.|14|TRBJ1-5|TRBV29-1|.
CSVLPADSNQPQHF
TGCAGCGTTCTCCCGGCAGATAGCAATCAGCCCCAGCATTTT
>.|14|TRBJ1-1|TRBV6-1|TRBD1
CASSDTTGDTEAFF
TGTGCCAGCAGTGATACGACAGGGGACACTGAAGCTTTCTTT
>.|14|TRBJ1-6|TRBV7-9|TRBD1
CASSIGTAYSPLHF
TGTGCCAGCAGCATCGGGACAGCCTATTCACCCCTCCACTTT